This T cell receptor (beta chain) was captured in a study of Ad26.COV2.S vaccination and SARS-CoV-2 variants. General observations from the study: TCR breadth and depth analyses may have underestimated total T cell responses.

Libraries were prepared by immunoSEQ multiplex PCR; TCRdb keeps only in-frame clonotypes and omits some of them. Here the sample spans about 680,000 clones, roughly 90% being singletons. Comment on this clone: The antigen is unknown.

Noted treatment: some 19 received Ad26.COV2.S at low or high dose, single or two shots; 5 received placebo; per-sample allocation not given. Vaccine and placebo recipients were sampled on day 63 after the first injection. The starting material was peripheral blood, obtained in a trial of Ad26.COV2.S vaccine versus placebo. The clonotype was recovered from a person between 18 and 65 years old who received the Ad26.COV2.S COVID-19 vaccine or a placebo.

CDR3 sequence: CASSYIDRADSPLHF. CDR3 nucleotide sequence: TGTGCCAGCAGTTACATTGACAGGGCTGACTCACCCCTCCACTTT. The rearrangement joins TRBV6-6 to TRBJ1-6; TRBD1 agrees at 7 bases. Trimming took 2 bases from V and 10 from J; bases not matched to a gene: 8. CDR1 is MNHNY and CDR2 is SVGAGI in the germline V gene (reference sequence). CDR3 length: 15 residues.